Listed below are T cell receptor beta chains from one sample, sequenced in a study of identical twins. TCRdb redid the calling of the 5' RACE reads with MiXCR, one entry per CDR3 protein. Among approximately 220,000 distinct CDR3 sequences listed, around 6.8% were seen once. This sample was shared with a second study, whose subject was yellow fever vaccine responses in identical twins.

Sample: memory (CD45RO+) T cells sorted from blood. Receptors originate from a young woman in good health. CDR3s include the opening cysteine and the closing phenylalanine or tryptophan. A D gene is named only where the DNA matches it firmly. Expanded clones get a size class; other rows say once, few or many, or leave the size out.

>TRBV12-3/TRBV12-4|TRBD2|15|few|TRBJ2-1
CASSLQRGARNEQFF
TGTGCCAGCAGTTTGCAGCGGGGGGCTCGGAATGAGCAGTTCTTC
>TRBV20-1|.|11|many|TRBJ2-2
CSASVTGELFF
TGCAGTGCTAGTGTCACCGGGGAGCTGTTTTTT
>TRBV7-8|TRBD2|17|.|TRBJ2-3
CASSRRGTSGSTDTQYF
TGTGCCAGCAGCCGCCGGGGGACTAGCGGGAGCACAGATACGCAGTATTTT
>TRBV7-9|TRBD1|15|many|TRBJ2-7
CASRADRGRIYEQYF
TGTGCCAGCAGAGCAGACAGGGGGAGGATCTACGAGCAGTACTTC
>TRBV28|.|11|few|TRBJ2-7
CASSPGDKQYF
TGTGCCAGCAGCCCCGGGGACAAGCAGTACTTC
>TRBV20-1|TRBD1|14|many|TRBJ2-3
CSAYPGQASGTQYF
TGCAGTGCGTACCCGGGACAGGCTTCGGGTACGCAGTATTTT
>TRBV20-1|TRBD1|15|few|TRBJ1-6
CSAGGTASWDSPLHF
TGCAGTGCTGGAGGGACAGCCTCCTGGGATTCACCCCTCCACTTT
>TRBV24-1|TRBD1|18|.|TRBJ1-5
CATSDRPRGQGENQPQHF
TGTGCCACCAGTGATCGACCAAGAGGACAGGGGGAGAATCAGCCCCAGCATTTT
>TRBV7-2|.|12|few|TRBJ2-5
CASRLRQETQYF
TGTGCCAGCCGACTCCGACAGGAGACCCAGTACTTC
>TRBV7-6|.|12|few|TRBJ2-2
CASSLDLGELFF
TGTGCCAGCAGCTTAGATCTCGGGGAGCTGTTTTTT
>TRBV5-1|TRBD2|15|many|TRBJ2-1
CASSLLAGTYNEQFF
TGCGCCAGCAGCTTGCTAGCGGGGACCTACAATGAGCAGTTCTTC
>TRBV5-6|TRBD1|15|.|TRBJ1-4
CASSWGTGLNEKLFF
TGTGCCAGCAGCTGGGGGACAGGACTTAATGAAAAACTGTTTTTT
>TRBV28|.|11|few|TRBJ2-7
CASAGPYEQYF
TGTGCCAGCGCAGGACCGTACGAGCAGTACTTC
>TRBV7-7|.|13|.|TRBJ2-3
CASSSEPGITQYF
TGTGCTAGCAGCTCCGAACCGGGGATTACGCAGTATTTT
>TRBV4-3|.|16|many|TRBJ2-7
CASSQDLATDSYEQYF
TGCGCCAGCAGCCAAGATCTAGCGACAGATTCCTACGAGCAGTACTTC
>TRBV10-3|.|14|.|TRBJ2-2
CAISSRKNTGELFF
TGTGCCATCAGTTCCAGGAAGAACACCGGGGAGCTGTTTTTT
>TRBV25-1|.|13|.|TRBJ2-1
CASSDPSKGEQFF
TGTGCCAGCAGTGACCCCTCTAAGGGTGAGCAGTTCTTC
>TRBV24-1|.|14|.|TRBJ1-5
CATSDPTGGQPQHF
TGTGCCACCAGTGACCCGACGGGGGGTCAGCCCCAGCATTTT
>TRBV10-1|.|13|.|TRBJ2-2
CASSELRTGELFF
TGCGCCAGCAGTGAGCTACGCACCGGGGAGCTGTTTTTT
>TRBV5-1|.|13|many|TRBJ2-3
CASSLVTGPTQYF
TGCGCCAGCAGCTTGGTTACGGGACCTACGCAGTATTTT
>TRBV4-3|.|16|many|TRBJ1-6
CASSQGDSGGNSPLHF
TGCGCCAGCAGCCAAGGAGACAGTGGAGGTAATTCACCCCTCCACTTT
>TRBV10-2|.|17|few|TRBJ2-4
CASSESPGLVGKNIQYF
TGCGCCAGCAGTGAGTCCCCGGGTTTAGTGGGCAAAAACATTCAGTACTTC
>TRBV18|TRBD2|13|.|TRBJ2-1
CASSPEAGFEQFF
TGTGCCAGCTCACCGGAAGCGGGATTTGAGCAGTTCTTC
>TRBV2|.|14|.|TRBJ2-7
CASSENGPAYEQYF
TGTGCCAGCAGTGAAAACGGGCCAGCCTACGAGCAGTACTTC
>TRBV3-1|.|14|.|TRBJ2-5
CASSQADIPGTQYF
TGTGCCAGCAGCCAAGCTGACATTCCGGGGACCCAGTACTTC
>TRBV18|.|16|.|TRBJ1-1
CASSPLATGMNTEAFF
TGTGCCAGCTCACCATTAGCCACGGGCATGAACACTGAAGCTTTCTTT
>TRBV20-1|TRBD2|16|.|TRBJ2-2
CSALRLGLVPSGELFF
TGCAGTGCTCTAAGGCTGGGACTAGTGCCCTCCGGGGAGCTGTTTTTT
>TRBV24-1|.|15|.|TRBJ2-5
CATSGRGGARETQYF
TGTGCCACCAGTGGCCGAGGAGGGGCACGAGAGACCCAGTACTTC
>TRBV20-1|TRBD2|15|few|TRBJ2-1
CSARLSGPPRNEQFF
TGCAGTGCTAGACTTAGCGGGCCACCTCGCAATGAGCAGTTCTTC
>TRBV29-1|TRBD2|14|.|TRBJ2-5
CSVAGAGGVETQYF
TGCAGCGTTGCAGGTGCGGGAGGAGTGGAGACCCAGTACTTC
>TRBV3-1|.|15|.|TRBJ2-1
CASSQARGLGEEQFF
TGTGCCAGCAGCCAAGCGCGGGGCCTGGGAGAGGAGCAGTTCTTC
>TRBV29-1|.|13|many|TRBJ2-7
CSVDGQGTYEQYF
TGCAGCGTTGATGGGCAGGGGACCTACGAGCAGTACTTC
>TRBV3-1|.|16|.|TRBJ1-3
CASSQVIDWAGNTIYF
TGTGCCAGCAGCCAAGTTATTGATTGGGCTGGAAACACCATATATTTT
>TRBV12-3/TRBV12-4|TRBD2|14|many|TRBJ2-5
CASKKVAGQETQYF
TGTGCCAGCAAGAAAGTAGCGGGGCAAGAGACCCAGTACTTC
>TRBV3-1|.|14|few|TRBJ1-5
CASSHSYSNQPQHF
TGTGCCAGCAGCCACTCGTATAGCAATCAGCCCCAGCATTTT
>TRBV10-3|.|15|many|TRBJ2-3
CAISVTDPSTDTQYF
TGTGCCATCAGTGTGACAGATCCTAGCACAGATACGCAGTATTTT
>TRBV7-2|TRBD1|15|.|TRBJ2-7
CASSSTGGANYEQYF
TGTGCCAGCAGCTCGACAGGGGGCGCGAACTACGAGCAGTACTTC
>TRBV6-2/TRBV6-3|.|11|.|TRBJ2-1
CASSPRYEQFF
TGTGCCAGCAGCCCTAGGTATGAGCAGTTCTTC